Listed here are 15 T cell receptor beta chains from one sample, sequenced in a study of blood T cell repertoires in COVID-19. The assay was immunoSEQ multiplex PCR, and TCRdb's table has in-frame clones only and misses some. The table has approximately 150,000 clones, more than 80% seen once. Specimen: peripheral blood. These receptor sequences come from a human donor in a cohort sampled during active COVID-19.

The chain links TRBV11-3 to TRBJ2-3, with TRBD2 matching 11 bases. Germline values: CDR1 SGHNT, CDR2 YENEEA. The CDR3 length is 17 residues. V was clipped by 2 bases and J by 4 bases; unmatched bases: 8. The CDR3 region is CASSLRSLAGGPDTQYF. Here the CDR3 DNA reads TGTGCCAGCAGCTTACGGAGTCTAGCGGGGGGCCCAGATACGCAGTATTTT.

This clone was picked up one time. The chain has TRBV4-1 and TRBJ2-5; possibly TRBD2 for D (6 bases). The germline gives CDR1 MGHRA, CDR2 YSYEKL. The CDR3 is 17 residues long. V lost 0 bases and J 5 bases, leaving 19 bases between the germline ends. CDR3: CASSQEGAAGSGETQYF. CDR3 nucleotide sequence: TGCGCCAGCAGCCAAGAAGGGGCTGCGGGGAGTGGGGAGACCCAGTACTTC.

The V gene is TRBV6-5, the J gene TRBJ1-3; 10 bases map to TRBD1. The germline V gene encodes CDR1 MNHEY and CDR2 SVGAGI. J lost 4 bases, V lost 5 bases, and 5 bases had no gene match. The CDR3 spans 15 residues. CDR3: CASSRGQGIGNTIYF. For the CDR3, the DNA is TGTGCCAGCAGTAGGGGACAGGGGATAGGAAACACCATATATTTT.

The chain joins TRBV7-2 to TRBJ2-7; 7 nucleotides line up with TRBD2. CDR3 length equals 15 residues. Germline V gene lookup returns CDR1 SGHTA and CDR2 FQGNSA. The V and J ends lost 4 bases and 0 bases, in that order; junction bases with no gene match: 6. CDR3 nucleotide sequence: TGTGCCAGCAGCTCTACTAGCGCGCCCTCCTACGAGCAGTACTTC. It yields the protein CASSSTSAPSYEQYF.

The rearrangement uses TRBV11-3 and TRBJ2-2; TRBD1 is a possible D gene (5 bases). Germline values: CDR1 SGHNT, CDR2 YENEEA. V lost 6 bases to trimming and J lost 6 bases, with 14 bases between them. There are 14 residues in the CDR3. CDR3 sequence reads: CASRLRAPAGELFF. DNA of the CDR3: TGTGCCAGCAGACTCAGGGCCCCGGCCGGGGAGCTGTTTTTT.

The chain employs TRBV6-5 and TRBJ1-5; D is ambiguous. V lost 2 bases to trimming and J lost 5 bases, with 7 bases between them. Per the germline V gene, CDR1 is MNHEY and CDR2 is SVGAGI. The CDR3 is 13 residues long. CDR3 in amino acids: CASSYAIDQPQHF. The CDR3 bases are TGTGCCAGCAGTTACGCTATCGATCAGCCCCAGCATTTT.

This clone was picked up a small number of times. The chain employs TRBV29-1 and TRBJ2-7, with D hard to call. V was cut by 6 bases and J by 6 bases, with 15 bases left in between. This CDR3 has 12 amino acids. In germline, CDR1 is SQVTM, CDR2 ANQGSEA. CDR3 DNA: TGCAGCGTGACCACCGTAATAGCCGAGCAGTACTTC. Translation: CSVTTVIAEQYF.

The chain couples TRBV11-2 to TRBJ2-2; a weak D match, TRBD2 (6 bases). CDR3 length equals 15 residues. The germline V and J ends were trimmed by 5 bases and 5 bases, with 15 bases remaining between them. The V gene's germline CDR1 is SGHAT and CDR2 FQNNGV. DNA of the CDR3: TGTGCCAGCAGCCCGGGCCGGGGGTCAACCGGGGAGCTGTTTTTT. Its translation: CASSPGRGSTGELFF.

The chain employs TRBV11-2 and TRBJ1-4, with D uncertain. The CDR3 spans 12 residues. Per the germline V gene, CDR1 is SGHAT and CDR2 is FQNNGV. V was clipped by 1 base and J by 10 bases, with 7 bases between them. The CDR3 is CASSLAEGKLFF. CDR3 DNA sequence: TGTGCCAGCAGCTTAGCGGAGGGAAAACTGTTTTTT.

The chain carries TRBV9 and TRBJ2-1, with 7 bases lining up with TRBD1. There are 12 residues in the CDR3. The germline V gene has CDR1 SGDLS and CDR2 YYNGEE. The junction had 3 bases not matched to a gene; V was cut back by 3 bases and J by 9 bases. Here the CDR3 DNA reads TGTGCCAGCAGCGCCCAGGGGGTTGAGCAGTTCTTC. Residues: CASSAQGVEQFF.

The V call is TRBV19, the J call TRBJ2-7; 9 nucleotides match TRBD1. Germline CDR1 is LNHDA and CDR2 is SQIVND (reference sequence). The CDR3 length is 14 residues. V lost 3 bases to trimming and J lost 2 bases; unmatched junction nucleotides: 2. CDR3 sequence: CASSMGQGPYEQYF. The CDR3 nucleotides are TGTGCCAGTAGTATGGGACAGGGTCCCTACGAGCAGTACTTC.

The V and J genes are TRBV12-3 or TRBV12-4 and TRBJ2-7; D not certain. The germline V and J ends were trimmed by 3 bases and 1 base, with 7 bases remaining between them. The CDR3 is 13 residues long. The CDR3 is CASSFASSYEQYF. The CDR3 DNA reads TGTGCCAGCAGTTTCGCCAGTTCCTACGAGCAGTACTTC.

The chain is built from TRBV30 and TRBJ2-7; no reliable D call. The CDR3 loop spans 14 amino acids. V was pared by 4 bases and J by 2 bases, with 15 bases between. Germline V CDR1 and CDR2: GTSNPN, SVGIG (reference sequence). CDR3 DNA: TGTGCCTGGACCTTAGGAGACGGCCCCTACGAGCAGTACTTC. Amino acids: CAWTLGDGPYEQYF.

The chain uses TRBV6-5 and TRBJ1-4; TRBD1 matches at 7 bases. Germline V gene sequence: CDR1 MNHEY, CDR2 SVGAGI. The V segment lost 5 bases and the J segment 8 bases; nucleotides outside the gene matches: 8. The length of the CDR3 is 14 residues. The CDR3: CASSPPGQREKLFF. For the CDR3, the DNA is TGTGCCAGCAGTCCCCCGGGACAGCGCGAAAAACTGTTTTTT.

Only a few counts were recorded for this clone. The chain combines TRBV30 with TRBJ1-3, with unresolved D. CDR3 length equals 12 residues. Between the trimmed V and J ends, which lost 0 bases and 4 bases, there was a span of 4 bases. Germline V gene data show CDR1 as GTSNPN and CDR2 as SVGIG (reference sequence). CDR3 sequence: CAWSVQGNTIYF. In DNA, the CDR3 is TGTGCCTGGAGTGTACAGGGAAACACCATATATTTT.